The rows below give T cell receptor beta chains drawn from one sample of a study of T-cell reconstitution after alpha-beta-depleted transplantation in children. MiXCR was run by TCRdb on the PCR reads, yielding one entry per CDR3 protein. Of 550,000 to 600,000 distinct CDR3 sequences in the sample, about 23% were seen once. Sequencing used PBMCs, mostly from graft donor cells, obtained 360 days after TCRalphabeta/CD19-depleted stem cell transplant. Source of these receptors: a boy younger than two who had a stem cell transplant for acute myeloid leukemia, so the T cells may come from the graft donor. CDR3s include the opening cysteine and the closing phenylalanine or tryptophan. D genes are given only for firm matches. Clone size is stated in some rows and not others, as once, few, many or a class when expanded.

NA | TRBJ2-3 | TRBV25-1 | 15 | NA | CASSRRLGSTDTQYF | TGTGCCAGCTCCCGTCGGCTGGGGAGCACAGATACGCAGTATTTT
few | TRBJ2-1 | TRBV5-1 | 15 | TRBD2 | CASSLVLAGGQEQFF | TGCGCCAGCAGCTTGGTACTAGCGGGAGGGCAGGAGCAGTTCTTC
NA | TRBJ2-3 | TRBV14 | 14 | NA | CASSKSRVVGTQYF | TGTGCCAGCAGCAAAAGTCGCGTTGTTGGTACGCAGTATTTT
NA | TRBJ2-1 | TRBV11-2 | 16 | TRBD2 | CASSPGASGGINEQFF | TGTGCCAGCAGCCCCGGGGCCAGCGGGGGAATCAATGAGCAGTTCTTC
NA | TRBJ1-5 | TRBV9 | 15 | TRBD1 | CASSVTGGGNQPQHF | TGTGCCAGCAGCGTGACAGGGGGAGGCAATCAGCCCCAGCATTTT
many | TRBJ1-4 | TRBV12-5 | 15 | NA | CASGFGRQRHEKLFF | TGTGCTAGTGGTTTCGGACGCCAACGACATGAAAAACTGTTTTTT
NA | TRBJ2-1 | TRBV11-2 | 13 | NA | CASSSGRAKEQFF | TGTGCCAGCAGCTCCGGAAGGGCCAAAGAGCAGTTCTTC
NA | TRBJ1-1 | TRBV25-1 | 13 | NA | CASSEYRATRAFF | TGTGCCAGCAGTGAATATCGAGCGACAAGAGCTTTCTTT
few | TRBJ2-5 | TRBV12-3/TRBV12-4 | 15 | NA | CASSSDSQPWETQYF | TGTGCCAGCAGTTCAGACAGCCAGCCTTGGGAGACCCAGTACTTC
NA | TRBJ2-3 | TRBV5-1 | 16 | TRBD2 | CASSPLAGGHADTQYF | TGCGCCAGCAGCCCTCTAGCGGGGGGGCACGCAGATACGCAGTATTTT
NA | TRBJ2-7 | TRBV25-1 | 13 | TRBD1 | CASKDRSSYEQYF | TGTGCCAGTAAGGACAGGTCTTCCTACGAGCAGTACTTC
NA | TRBJ2-7 | TRBV4-3 | 12 | TRBD1 | CASSHIRGEQYF | TGCGCCAGCAGCCATATCAGGGGGGAGCAGTACTTC
few | TRBJ1-1 | TRBV6-2/TRBV6-3 | 14 | NA | CASSFTGTNTEAFF | TGTGCCAGCAGTTTCACAGGGACGAACACTGAAGCTTTCTTT
NA | TRBJ2-5 | TRBV12-3/TRBV12-4 | 12 | NA | CASSIRGKTQYF | TGTGCCAGCAGTATCAGGGGAAAGACCCAGTACTTC
NA | TRBJ2-3 | TRBV20-1 | 12 | TRBD1 | CSAMTGLSTQYF | TGCAGTGCCATGACAGGGCTTAGTACGCAGTATTTT
many | TRBJ2-7 | TRBV27 | 18 | TRBD2 | CASRTTASGGGTSYEQYF | TGTGCCAGCAGGACGACTGCTAGCGGGGGGGGTACCTCCTACGAGCAGTACTTC
NA | TRBJ2-2 | TRBV7-2 | 16 | TRBD2 | CASSLIAGGHTGELFF | TGTGCCAGCAGCTTAATAGCGGGGGGACACACCGGGGAGCTGTTTTTT
many | TRBJ2-3 | TRBV5-6 | 15 | TRBD1 | CASSLVDRGADTQYF | TGTGCCAGCAGCTTGGTTGACAGGGGGGCAGATACGCAGTATTTT
many | TRBJ1-4 | TRBV29-1 | 12 | NA | CSAGQLNEKLFF | TGCAGCGCCGGACAGCTGAATGAAAAACTGTTTTTT
many | TRBJ2-1 | TRBV12-3/TRBV12-4 | 14 | TRBD2 | CASSFIAGGPEQFF | TGTGCCAGCAGTTTCATAGCGGGGGGGCCTGAGCAGTTCTTC
once | TRBJ2-4 | TRBV4-3 | 15 | TRBD1 | CASSQLGTGKNIQYF | TGCGCCAGCAGCCAATTGGGGACAGGCAAAAACATTCAGTACTTC
many | TRBJ2-1 | TRBV7-8 | 12 | NA | CASLIPGKEQFF | TGTGCCAGTTTGATCCCGGGGAAGGAGCAGTTCTTC
many | TRBJ1-4 | TRBV15 | 14 | NA | CATSTRGGNEKLFF | TGTGCCACCAGCACCAGGGGTGGTAATGAAAAACTGTTTTTT
NA | TRBJ2-1 | TRBV2 | 16 | TRBD1 | CASSGAQGQGTNEQFF | TGTGCCAGCAGTGGGGCTCAGGGACAGGGGACCAATGAGCAGTTCTTC
few | TRBJ2-6 | TRBV20-1 | 16 | NA | CCASPRTGSGANVLTF | TGCTGTGCTAGTCCCAGGACGGGCTCTGGGGCCAACGTCCTGACTTTC
NA | TRBJ2-1 | TRBV5-6 | 17 | NA | CASSLGTPGRFYNEQFF | TGTGCCAGCAGCTTGGGGACCCCGGGCAGATTCTACAATGAGCAGTTCTTC
few | TRBJ1-6 | TRBV6-2/TRBV6-3 | 14 | TRBD1 | CASSRQGVLTPLHF | TGTGCCAGCAGCCGTCAGGGGGTTCTTACACCCCTCCACTTT
few | TRBJ2-7 | TRBV25-1 | 15 | NA | CASSGYPKASYEQYF | TGTGCCAGCAGTGGATACCCGAAGGCCTCCTACGAGCAGTACTTC
few | TRBJ2-3 | TRBV20-1 | 17 | NA | CSARGTDRPPSTDTQYF | TGCAGTGCTAGAGGGACGGACAGACCCCCTAGCACAGATACGCAGTATTTT
NA | TRBJ2-1 | TRBV10-3 | 16 | NA | CAISESSGMGYNEQFF | TGTGCCATCAGTGAGTCGAGTGGAATGGGCTACAATGAGCAGTTCTTC
NA | TRBJ1-5 | TRBV20-1 | 14 | NA | CSAKTGLSNQPQHF | TGCAGTGCCAAAACAGGCCTAAGCAATCAGCCCCAGCATTTT
NA | TRBJ2-3 | TRBV11-2 | 18 | TRBD1 | CASSLRWVGTGGTDTQYF | TGTGCCAGCAGCTTAAGATGGGTCGGGACAGGGGGCACAGATACGCAGTATTTT
NA | TRBJ2-5 | TRBV6-1 | 14 | NA | CASSGYFEIETQYF | TGTGCCAGCAGTGGGTACTTTGAGATTGAGACCCAGTACTTC
few | TRBJ2-7 | TRBV27 | 13 | TRBD1 | CASSFARGFEQYF | TGTGCCAGCAGTTTTGCCAGGGGGTTCGAGCAGTACTTC
NA | TRBJ2-1 | TRBV20-1 | 20 | TRBD2 | CSASSSVGQGLRWSYNEQFF | TGCAGTGCTAGTAGTTCGGTTGGGCAGGGACTACGTTGGAGTTACAATGAGCAGTTCTTC
many | TRBJ1-1 | TRBV28 | 14 | NA | CASSLWGANTEAFF | TGTGCCAGCAGTTTATGGGGGGCGAACACTGAAGCTTTCTTT